Each of the 20 T cell receptor beta chains below was sequenced from the same sample in a study of blood T cells in healthy people across ages (dated by TCRdb to the mid-2010s). Library generation was performed with 5' RACE. The sequencing machine was an Illumina HiSeq 2500. A second roughly 6 to 12 cycle PCR used a sample-barcoded 5' primer and a J-beta primer mix. TCRdb redid the processing of the public reads, applying fastp at Q25 and MiXCR, and retained in-frame beta chains. Each entry merges the rows of one CDR3 protein and shows their most common DNA and genes. The sample has about 760,000 distinct CDR3 sequences on record, 20% to 30% of them singletons. The ten largest clones represent 9.4% of the sample. These same records also appear under a second study, on T cells of mothers and their children.

The sample was blood. These receptors came from a boy aged 10-17 years in good health.

The V gene is TRBV5-1, the J gene TRBJ1-2; no reliable D call. The CDR3 extends over 14 amino acids. The germline V and J ends were trimmed by 4 bases and 0 bases, with 10 bases remaining between them. CDR1 and CDR2 from the germline V gene are SGHRS and YFSETQ. The CDR3 nucleotides read TGCGCCAGCAGCGTGGACGGACCTAACTATGGCTACACCTTC. Translation: CASSVDGPNYGYTF.

Only a few counts were recorded for this clonotype. A read error is likely, as this CDR3 ends without the conserved phenylalanine or tryptophan. The rearrangement uses TRBV20-1 and TRBJ2-7; 10 bases line up with TRBD1. Germline CDR1 and CDR2: DFQATT and SNEGSKA (reference sequence). J lost 2 bases, V lost 3 bases, and 7 bases had no gene match. The CDR3 extends over 15 amino acids. In DNA, the CDR3 is TGCAGTGCTAGTACCGGGACAGGGGCCACCTACGAGCAGTACTCC. It yields the protein CSASTGTGATYEQYS.

Note on this clonotype: A much larger clone lies a single base off, so this may be a read error. This chain connects TRBV29-1 to TRBJ2-1, with D possibly being TRBD1 (6 bases). This CDR3 comprises 12 residues. Germline-derived CDR1 and CDR2 are SQVTM and ANQGSEA. CDR3 residues: CSATGLGDERFF. DNA for the CDR3: TGCAGCGCCACAGGGTTGGGAGATGAGCGGTTCTTC.

DNA for the CDR3: TGTGCCAGCAATCCAGCGAGGAGCTCCTACGAGCAGTACTTC. Translated: CASNPARSSYEQYF. This chain links TRBV6-6 with TRBJ2-5, with D unclear. The DNA end favors TRBJ2-7, so the J call may be wrong. The CDR3 is 14 residues long. Germline CDR1 reads MNHNY; CDR2 reads SVGAGI (reference sequence).

V is TRBV20-1 and J is TRBJ2-3, with D hard to call. V lost 3 bases and J lost 4, with 14 bases in between. Germline V CDR1 and CDR2: DFQATT, SNEGSKA (reference sequence). The CDR3 runs to 14 residues. The CDR3 reads CSASASRLADTQYF. The CDR3 region has the DNA TGCAGTGCTAGCGCTTCCCGACTGGCAGATACGCAGTATTTT.

This clonotype was counted only a few times. The chain recombines TRBV6-6 with TRBJ1-4; 7 bases are a match to TRBD1. Germline CDR1 and CDR2: MNHNY and SVGAGI (reference sequence). CDR3 length equals 14 residues. V gave up 5 bases and J gave up 8 bases; unmatched junction bases: 8. Here the CDR3 DNA reads TGTGCCAGCAGTCTAGGACAGGATCGGGAAAAACTGTTTTTT. Its protein is CASSLGQDREKLFF.

This clonotype was recorded a few times. The rearrangement uses TRBV24-1 and TRBJ2-1; D not certain. Trimming cost V 3 bases and J 1 base, with 9 bases left between them. Germline V gives CDR1 KGHDR, CDR2 SFDVKD. There are 15 residues in the CDR3. This chain's CDR3 is CATSDRTVSYNEQFF. CDR3 bases: TGTGCCACCAGTGATCGGACGGTATCCTACAATGAGCAGTTCTTC.

V usage is TRBV3-1 and J usage is TRBJ1-3; no definite D call. Per the germline V gene, CDR1 is LGHDT and CDR2 is YNNKEL (reference sequence). CDR3 size: 15 residues. Trimming removed 1 base from V and 0 bases from J, with 7 bases in between. CDR3 region: CASSQGQYSGNTIYF. CDR3 DNA sequence: TGTGCCAGCAGCCAAGGCCAGTACTCTGGAAACACCATATATTTT.

This clonotype showed up just a few times. The chain is built from TRBV18 and TRBJ1-2, with D uncertain. V dropped 2 bases and J dropped 7 bases, with 20 bases sitting between them. This CDR3 contains 16 residues. In germline, CDR1 is KGHSH, CDR2 LQKENI. CDR3 in amino acids: CASSPAVADIVCGYTF. The DNA of the CDR3 is TGTGCCAGCTCACCAGCGGTAGCAGACATCGTCTGTGGCTACACCTTC.

The chain couples TRBV7-2 to TRBJ2-1, with D possibly being TRBD1 (7 bases). The V gene's germline CDR1 is SGHTA and CDR2 FQGNSA. The V and J ends lost 2 bases and 7 bases respectively, with 15 bases between them. The CDR3 totals 15 residues. In DNA, the CDR3 is TGTGCCAGCAGCTTAATAGGGGGCGGAGGGAATGAGCAGTTCTTC. It specifies CASSLIGGGGNEQFF.

In regard to this clonotype: One end of the junction fails to match germline, which may point to a read error. The rearrangement links TRBV7-2 to TRBJ2-1; 11 bases match TRBD2. CDR1 and CDR2 from the germline V gene are SGHTA and FQGNSA. The CDR3 has 17 residues. In DNA, the CDR3 is TGTGCCTGCAGCCAGAGGGGGGGACTAGCGGCTTACAATGAGCAGTTCTTC. Translation: CACSQRGGLAAYNEQFF.

The chain couples TRBV7-6 to TRBJ2-3; D gene unclear. This CDR3 comprises 16 residues. Trimming removed 4 bases from V and 3 bases from J, with 17 bases in between. Germline V CDR1 and CDR2: SGHVS, FNYEAQ. The CDR3 DNA follows: TGTGCCAGCAGCTCCCACCCCCGTCTGGTGACAGATACGCAGTATTTT. Its protein product is CASSSHPRLVTDTQYF.

This clonotype has just a few counts. This chain connects TRBV29-1 to TRBJ1-5; 7 nucleotides agree with TRBD1. V lost 6 bases and J lost 5; bases outside the gene matches: 7. CDR1 and CDR2 from the germline V gene are SQVTM and ANQGSEA. The length of the CDR3 is 13 residues. CDR3 loop: CSVSPGQHQPQHF. The CDR3 region has the DNA TGCAGCGTGTCACCGGGACAGCATCAGCCCCAGCATTTT.

J is TRBJ1-6 and V is TRBV7-2; 7 bases map to TRBD1. The CDR3 has 17 residues. V shed 7 bases and J 7 bases; nucleotides not matched to a gene: 16. Germline lookup yields CDR1 SGHTA and CDR2 FQGNSA. CDR3 amino acids: CASNPPTRGGLNSPLHF. The CDR3 DNA reads TGTGCCAGCAACCCCCCTACTAGAGGGGGCCTAAATTCACCCCTCCACTTT. The full variable domain, rest sourced from reference TRBV7-2 and TRBJ1-6, is GAGVSQSPSNKVTEKGKDVELRCDPISGHTALYWYRQSLGQGLEFLIYFQGNSAPDKSGLPSDRFSAERTGGSVSTLTIQRTQQEDSAVYLCASNPPTRGGLNSPLHFGNGTRLTVT.

The chain carries TRBV3-1 and TRBJ2-3; 10 nucleotides align to TRBD2. CDR1 and CDR2 (germline): LGHDT, YNNKEL (reference sequence). V trimming: 6 bases; J trimming: 8 bases; junction bases outside the gene matches: 11. The CDR3 totals 15 residues. The CDR3 sequence: CASRNGLAAGGTQYF. The CDR3 nucleotides are TGTGCCAGCAGAAACGGACTAGCGGCTGGGGGTACGCAGTATTTT.

The V and J genes are TRBV2 and TRBJ2-5; 7 bases are a match to TRBD1. The junction had 8 bases not matched to a gene; V was cut back by 5 bases and J by 2 bases. There are 15 residues in the CDR3. Germline-derived CDR1 and CDR2 are SNHLY and FYNNEI. DNA for the CDR3: TGTGCCAGCAGTCCCGGGACAGTAAGTCAAGAGACCCAGTACTTC. Translation gives CASSPGTVSQETQYF.

This clonotype occurred a few times. The chain employs TRBV29-1 and TRBJ2-5, with D perhaps matching TRBD1 (5 bases). The J call could be wrong; TRBJ2-7 is a better fit for the DNA end. Germline V gives CDR1 SQVTM, CDR2 ANQGSEA. The CDR3 sequence is 15 residues long. The CDR3 loop is CSVALPTSGSYEQYF. DNA of the CDR3: TGCAGCGTTGCCTTACCCACTTCAGGGTCCTACGAGCAGTACTTC.

This clonotype was recorded a few times. V is TRBV10-3 and J is TRBJ2-5, with a tentative D call TRBD2 (6 bases). Germline CDR1 and CDR2: ENHRY and SYGVKD. Trimming took off 4 bases at V and 5 bases at J, with 14 bases between the two ends. This CDR3 comprises 14 residues. The DNA of the CDR3 is TGTGCCATCAGTGCCCAGTGGGGGAGGGAGACCCAGTACTTC. It specifies CAISAQWGRETQYF.

The V call is TRBV20-1, the J call TRBJ2-7; TRBD1 aligns across 8 bases. The V segment lost 5 bases and the J segment 3 bases; nucleotides outside the gene matches: 3. The V gene's germline CDR1 is DFQATT and CDR2 SNEGSKA (reference sequence). The CDR3 is made up of 12 amino acids. In DNA, the CDR3 is TGCAGTGCTCTGGGACAGGACTACGAGCAGTACTTC. Protein sequence: CSALGQDYEQYF.

This clonotype came up a few times. J is TRBJ2-5 and V is TRBV7-3; D is uncertain. The closer fit of TRBJ2-1 to the DNA end suggests the J call may be wrong. Germline V gene data show CDR1 as SGHTA and CDR2 as FQGTGA. The CDR3 contains 14 residues. CDR3 nucleotides: TGTGCCAGCAGCCCAACCGAAGCTCTCCATGAGCAGTTCTTC. This gives the protein CASSPTEALHEQFF.